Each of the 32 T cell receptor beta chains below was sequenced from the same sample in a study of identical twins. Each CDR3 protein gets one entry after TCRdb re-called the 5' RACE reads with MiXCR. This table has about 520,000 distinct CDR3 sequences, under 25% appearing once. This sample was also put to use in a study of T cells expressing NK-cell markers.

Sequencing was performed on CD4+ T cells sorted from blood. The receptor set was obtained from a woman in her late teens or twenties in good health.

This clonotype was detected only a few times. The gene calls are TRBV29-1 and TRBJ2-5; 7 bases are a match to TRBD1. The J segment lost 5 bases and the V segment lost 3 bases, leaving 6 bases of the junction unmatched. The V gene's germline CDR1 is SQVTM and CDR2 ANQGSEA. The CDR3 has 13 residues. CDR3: CSVDEGAGETQYF. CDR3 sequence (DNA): TGCAGCGTTGATGAGGGGGCCGGGGAGACCCAGTACTTC.

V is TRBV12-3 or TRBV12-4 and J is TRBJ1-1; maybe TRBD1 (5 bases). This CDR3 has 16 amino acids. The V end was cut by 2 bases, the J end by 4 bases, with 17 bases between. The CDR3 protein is CASSLSEGRFGTEAFF. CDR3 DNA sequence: TGTGCCAGCAGTTTAAGCGAGGGGAGGTTCGGCACTGAAGCTTTCTTT.

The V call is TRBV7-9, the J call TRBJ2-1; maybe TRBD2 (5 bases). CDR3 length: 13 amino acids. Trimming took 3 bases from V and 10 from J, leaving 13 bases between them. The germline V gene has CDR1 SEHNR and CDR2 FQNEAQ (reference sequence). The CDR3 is CASSFYGSGEQFF. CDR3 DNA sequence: TGTGCCAGCAGCTTTTATGGGTCGGGAGAGCAGTTCTTC.

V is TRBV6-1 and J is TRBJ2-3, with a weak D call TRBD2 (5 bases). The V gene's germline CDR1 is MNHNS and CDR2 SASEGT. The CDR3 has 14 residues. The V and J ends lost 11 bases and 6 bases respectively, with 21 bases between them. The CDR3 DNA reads TGTGCCGGTGGAGGCTTTCATCCATGGGATACGCAGTATTTT. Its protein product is CAGGGFHPWDTQYF.

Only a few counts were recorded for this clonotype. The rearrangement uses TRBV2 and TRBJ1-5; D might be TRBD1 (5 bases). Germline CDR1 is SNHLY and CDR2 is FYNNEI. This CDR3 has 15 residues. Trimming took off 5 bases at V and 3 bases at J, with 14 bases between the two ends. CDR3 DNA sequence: TGTGCCAGCAGTCCACAGGTAGCCTTCAATCAGCCCCAGCATTTT. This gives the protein CASSPQVAFNQPQHF. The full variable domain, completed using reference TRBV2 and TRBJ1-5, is EPEVTQTPSHQVTQMGQEVILRCVPISNHLYFYWYRQILGQKVEFLVSFYNNEISEKSEIFDDQFSVERPDGSNFTLKIRSTKLEDSAMYFCASSPQVAFNQPQHFGDGTRLSIL.

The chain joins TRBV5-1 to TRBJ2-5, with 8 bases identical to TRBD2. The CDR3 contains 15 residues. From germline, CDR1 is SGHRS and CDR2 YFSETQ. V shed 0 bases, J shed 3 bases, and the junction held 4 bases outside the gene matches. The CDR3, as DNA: TGCGCCAGCAGCTTGGTTACTAGCGGTGAAGAGACCCAGTACTTC. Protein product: CASSLVTSGEETQYF.

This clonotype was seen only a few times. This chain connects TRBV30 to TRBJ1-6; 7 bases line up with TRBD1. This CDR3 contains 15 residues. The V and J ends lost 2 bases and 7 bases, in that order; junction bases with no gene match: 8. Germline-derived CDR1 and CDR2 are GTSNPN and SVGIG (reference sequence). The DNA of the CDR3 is TGTGCCTGGAGTAAAACGACAGGGAGGAATTCACCCCTCCACTTT. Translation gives CAWSKTTGRNSPLHF.

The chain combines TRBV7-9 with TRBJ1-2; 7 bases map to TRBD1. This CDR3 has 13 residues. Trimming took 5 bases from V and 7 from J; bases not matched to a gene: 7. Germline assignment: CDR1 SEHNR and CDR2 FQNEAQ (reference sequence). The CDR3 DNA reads TGTGCCAGCAGCGTGGTAAGGGGGCCTGGCTACACCTTC. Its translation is CASSVVRGPGYTF.

In DNA form, the CDR3 reads TGCAGTGCTAGTAAGCCCCCACGGAGCACAGATACGCAGTATTTT. It encodes CSASKPPRSTDTQYF. The gene calls are TRBV20-1 and TRBJ2-3; no definite D call. V was shortened by 3 bases and J by 0 bases, with 13 bases between the two germline ends. Germline CDR1 and CDR2: DFQATT and SNEGSKA (reference sequence). This CDR3 has 15 residues.

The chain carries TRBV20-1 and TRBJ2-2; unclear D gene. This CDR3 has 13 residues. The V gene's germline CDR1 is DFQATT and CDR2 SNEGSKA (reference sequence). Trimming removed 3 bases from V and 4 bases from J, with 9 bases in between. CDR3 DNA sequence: TGCAGTGCTAGGAGTGGAACCACCGGGGAGCTGTTTTTT. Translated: CSARSGTTGELFF.

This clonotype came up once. The CDR3 sequence is CASSYEAGTGELFF. The CDR3 DNA follows: TGTGCCAGCAGTTACGAGGCGGGAACCGGGGAGCTGTTTTTT. The rearrangement uses TRBV6-5 and TRBJ2-2; D might be TRBD2 (6 bases). CDR3 length: 14 amino acids. Between the trimmed V and J ends, which lost 2 bases and 5 bases, there was a span of 9 bases. Germline assignment: CDR1 MNHEY and CDR2 SVGAGI.

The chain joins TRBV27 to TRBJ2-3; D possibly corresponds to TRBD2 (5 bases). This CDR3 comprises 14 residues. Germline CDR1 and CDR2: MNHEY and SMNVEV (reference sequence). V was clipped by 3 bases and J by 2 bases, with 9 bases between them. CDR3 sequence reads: CASSLPGITDTQYF. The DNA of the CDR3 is TGTGCCAGCAGTTTGCCCGGGATCACAGATACGCAGTATTTT.

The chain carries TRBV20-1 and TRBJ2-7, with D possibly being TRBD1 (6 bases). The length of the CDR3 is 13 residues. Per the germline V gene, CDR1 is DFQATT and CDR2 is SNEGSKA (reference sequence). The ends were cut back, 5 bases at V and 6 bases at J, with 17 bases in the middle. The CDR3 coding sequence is TGCAGTGCTTCATCGGGACATAGGCCCGAGCAGTACTTC. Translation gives CSASSGHRPEQYF.

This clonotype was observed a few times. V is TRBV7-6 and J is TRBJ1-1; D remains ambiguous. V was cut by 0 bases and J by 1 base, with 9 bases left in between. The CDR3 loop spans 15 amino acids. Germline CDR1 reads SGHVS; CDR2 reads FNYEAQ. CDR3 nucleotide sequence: TGTGCCAGCAGCTTAGCCCAGGCAGCGAACACTGAAGCTTTCTTT. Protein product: CASSLAQAANTEAFF.

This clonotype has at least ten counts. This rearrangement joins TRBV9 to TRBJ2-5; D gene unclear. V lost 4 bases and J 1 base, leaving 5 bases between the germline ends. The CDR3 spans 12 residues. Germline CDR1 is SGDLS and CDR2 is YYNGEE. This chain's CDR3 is CASSPRQETQYF. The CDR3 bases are TGTGCCAGCAGCCCCCGCCAAGAGACCCAGTACTTC.

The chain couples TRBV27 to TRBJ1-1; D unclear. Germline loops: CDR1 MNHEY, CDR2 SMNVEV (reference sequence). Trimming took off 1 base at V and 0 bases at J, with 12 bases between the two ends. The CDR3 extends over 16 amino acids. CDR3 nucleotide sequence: TGTGCCAGCAGTTTATATATCGGGTCAGTGAACACTGAAGCTTTCTTT. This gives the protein CASSLYIGSVNTEAFF.

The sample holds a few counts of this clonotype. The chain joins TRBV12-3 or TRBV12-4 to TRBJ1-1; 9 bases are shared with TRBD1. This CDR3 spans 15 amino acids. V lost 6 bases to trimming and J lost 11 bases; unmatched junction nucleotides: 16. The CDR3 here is CASSRTRTGAGRAFF. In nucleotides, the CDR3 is TGTGCCAGCAGCCGAACCCGGACAGGGGCCGGTAGGGCTTTCTTT.

DNA of the CDR3: TGCAGTGCTAGGCAGGGGGCTGCTCAGCCCCAGCATTTT. Its protein product is CSARQGAAQPQHF. The J gene is TRBJ1-5, the V gene TRBV20-1, with TRBD1 identical over 8 bases. V lost 3 bases and J lost 6; bases outside the gene matches: 4. This CDR3 is 13 amino acids long. Germline V gene data show CDR1 as DFQATT and CDR2 as SNEGSKA (reference sequence).

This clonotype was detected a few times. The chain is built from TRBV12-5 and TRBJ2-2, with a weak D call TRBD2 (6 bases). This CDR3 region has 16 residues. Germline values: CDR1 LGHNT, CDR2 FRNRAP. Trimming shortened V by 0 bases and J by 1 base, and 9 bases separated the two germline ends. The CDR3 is CASGLVLAKNTGELFF. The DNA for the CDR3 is TGTGCTAGTGGTTTGGTACTAGCTAAGAACACCGGGGAGCTGTTTTTT.

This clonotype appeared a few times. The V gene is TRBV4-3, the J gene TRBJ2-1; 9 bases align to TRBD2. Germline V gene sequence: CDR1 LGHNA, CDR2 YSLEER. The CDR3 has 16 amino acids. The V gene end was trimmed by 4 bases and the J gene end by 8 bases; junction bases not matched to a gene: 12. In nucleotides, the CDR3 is TGCGCCAGCAGCCGGGCGTCACTAGCGGGCTTTCATGAGCAGTTCTTC. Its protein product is CASSRASLAGFHEQFF.

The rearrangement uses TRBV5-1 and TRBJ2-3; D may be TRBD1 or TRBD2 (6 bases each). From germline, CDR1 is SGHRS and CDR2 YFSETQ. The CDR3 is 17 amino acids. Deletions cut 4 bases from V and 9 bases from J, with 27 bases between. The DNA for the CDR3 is TGCGCCAGCAGCCTGGAAGTAGGGGGGAGCCGAAGCCGAACGCAGTATTTT. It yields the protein CASSLEVGGSRSRTQYF.

Written as DNA, the CDR3 is TGTGCCAGCAGTGTTTCCGGGCCCCAAGCGGCTTTCTTT. Encoded protein: CASSVSGPQAAFF. The chain has TRBV2 and TRBJ1-1; D call uncertain. Deletions cut 4 bases from V and 11 bases from J, with 17 bases between. CDR1 and CDR2 (germline): SNHLY, FYNNEI. The CDR3 length is 13 residues. Looking up the rest from reference TRBV2 and TRBJ1-1 gives the full variable domain: EPEVTQTPSHQVTQMGQEVILRCVPISNHLYFYWYRQILGQKVEFLVSFYNNEISEKSEIFDDQFSVERPDGSNFTLKIRSTKLEDSAMYFCASSVSGPQAAFFGQGTRLTVV.

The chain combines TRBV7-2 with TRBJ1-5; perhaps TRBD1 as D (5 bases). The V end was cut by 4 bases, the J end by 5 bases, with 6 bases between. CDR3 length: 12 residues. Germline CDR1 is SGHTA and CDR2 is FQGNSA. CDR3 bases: TGTGCCAGCAGCTGGGGGGATCAGCCCCAGCATTTT. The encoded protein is CASSWGDQPQHF.

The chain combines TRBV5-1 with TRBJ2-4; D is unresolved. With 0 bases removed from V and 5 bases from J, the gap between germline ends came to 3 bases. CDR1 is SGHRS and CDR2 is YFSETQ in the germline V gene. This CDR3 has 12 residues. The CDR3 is CASSLEENIQYF. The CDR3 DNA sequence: TGCGCCAGCAGCTTGGAAGAAAACATTCAGTACTTC.

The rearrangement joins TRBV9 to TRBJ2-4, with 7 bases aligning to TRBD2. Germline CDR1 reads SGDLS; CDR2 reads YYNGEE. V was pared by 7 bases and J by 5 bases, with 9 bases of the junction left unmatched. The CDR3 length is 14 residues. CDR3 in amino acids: CASLREKLQNIQYF. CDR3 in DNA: TGTGCCAGCCTGCGGGAGAAGCTACAAAACATTCAGTACTTC.

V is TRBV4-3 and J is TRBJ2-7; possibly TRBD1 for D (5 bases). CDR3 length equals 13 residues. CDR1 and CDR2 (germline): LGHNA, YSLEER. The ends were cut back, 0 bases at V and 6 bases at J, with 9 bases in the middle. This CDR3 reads CASSQDGALEQYF. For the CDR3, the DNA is TGCGCCAGCAGCCAAGATGGGGCCCTCGAGCAGTACTTC.

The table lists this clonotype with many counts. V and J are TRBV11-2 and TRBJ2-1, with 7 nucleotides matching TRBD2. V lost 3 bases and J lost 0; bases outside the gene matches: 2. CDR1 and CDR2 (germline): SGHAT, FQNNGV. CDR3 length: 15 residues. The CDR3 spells CASSFRGSSYNEQFF. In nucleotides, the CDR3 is TGTGCCAGCAGCTTCCGCGGGAGCTCCTACAATGAGCAGTTCTTC.

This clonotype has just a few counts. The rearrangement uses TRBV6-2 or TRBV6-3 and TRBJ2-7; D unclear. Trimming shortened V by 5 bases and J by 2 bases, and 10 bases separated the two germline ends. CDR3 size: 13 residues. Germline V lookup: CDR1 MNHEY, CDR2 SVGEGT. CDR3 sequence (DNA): TGTGCCAGCAGTGGGCAGGCAACCTACGAGCAGTACTTC. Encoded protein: CASSGQATYEQYF.

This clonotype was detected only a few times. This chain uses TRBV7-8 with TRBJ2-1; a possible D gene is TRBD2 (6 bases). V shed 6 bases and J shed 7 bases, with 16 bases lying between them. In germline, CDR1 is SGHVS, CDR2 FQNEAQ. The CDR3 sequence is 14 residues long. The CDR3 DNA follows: TGTGCCAGCAGAGGCCCCGGACTAACGAATGAGCAGTTCTTC. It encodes CASRGPGLTNEQFF.

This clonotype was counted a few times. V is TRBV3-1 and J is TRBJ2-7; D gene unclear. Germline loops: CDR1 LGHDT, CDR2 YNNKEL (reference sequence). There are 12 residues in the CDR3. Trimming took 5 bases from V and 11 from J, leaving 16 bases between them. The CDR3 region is CASSGDGRLEYF. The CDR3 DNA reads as TGTGCCAGCAGCGGCGACGGACGCTTGGAGTACTTC.

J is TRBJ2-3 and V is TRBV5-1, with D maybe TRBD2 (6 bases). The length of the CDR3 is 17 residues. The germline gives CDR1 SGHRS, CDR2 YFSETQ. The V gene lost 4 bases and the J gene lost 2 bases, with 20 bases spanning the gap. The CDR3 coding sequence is TGCGCCAGCAGCCGCAGCCCACCGGGACTTAACACAGATACGCAGTATTTT. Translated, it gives CASSRSPPGLNTDTQYF.

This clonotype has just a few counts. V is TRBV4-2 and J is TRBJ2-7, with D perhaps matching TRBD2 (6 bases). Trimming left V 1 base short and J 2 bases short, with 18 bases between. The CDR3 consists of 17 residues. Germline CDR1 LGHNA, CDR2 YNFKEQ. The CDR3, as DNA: TGTGCCAGCAGCCAAGCTACTATAGCGGACTTTACCTACGAGCAGTACTTC. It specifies CASSQATIADFTYEQYF.